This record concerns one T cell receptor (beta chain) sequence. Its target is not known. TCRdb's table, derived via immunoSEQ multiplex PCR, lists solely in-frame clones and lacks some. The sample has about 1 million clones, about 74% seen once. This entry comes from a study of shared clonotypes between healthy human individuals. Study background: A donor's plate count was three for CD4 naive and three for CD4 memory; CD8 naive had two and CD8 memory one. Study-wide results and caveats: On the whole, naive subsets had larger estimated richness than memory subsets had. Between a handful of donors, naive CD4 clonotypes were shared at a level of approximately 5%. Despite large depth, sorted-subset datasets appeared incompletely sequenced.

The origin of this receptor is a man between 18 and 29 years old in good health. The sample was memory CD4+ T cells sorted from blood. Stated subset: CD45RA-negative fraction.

For the CDR3, the DNA is TGTGCCAGCAGGGCCCTAGGACTAGCAAGCAATGAGCAGTTCTTC. The encoded protein is CASRALGLASNEQFF. V usage is TRBV7-9 and J usage is TRBJ2-1, with TRBD2 matching 8 bases. The CDR3 is 15 amino acids. In germline, CDR1 is SEHNR, CDR2 FQNEAQ (reference sequence). The J segment lost 6 bases and the V segment lost 6 bases, leaving 10 bases of the junction unmatched.